This T cell receptor beta chain was recorded in a study of beta chain features in type 1 diabetes. The study, taken as a whole, reports: TCRB CDR3s were moderately but significantly shorter in Type 1 diabetes patients in all four CD4+ subsets.

The CDR3 has 15 residues. Trimming took off 3 bases at V and 6 bases at J, with 15 bases between the two ends. Germline V gene sequence: CDR1 KGHSH, CDR2 LQKENI. This clone was detected a few times. Its antigen is unknown. Expressed TCRB transcripts were sequenced because the isolated RNA had all been reverse transcribed beforehand. TCRdb's copy holds only in-frame clones and misses some; the assay was immunoSEQ multiplex PCR. Among about 340,000 clones listed, 7% to 10% were seen once. The rearrangement joins TRBV18 to TRBJ1-5; TRBD1 might be the D (6 bases). Sequenced material: central memory CD4+ T cells from blood. The clonotype comes from a young man with type 1 diabetes. CDR3 protein: CASSPGQGSAQPQHF. CDR3 sequence (DNA): TGTGCCAGCTCACCGGGTCAGGGGTCCGCTCAGCCCCAGCATTTT. The variable domain in full, completed from reference TRBV18 and TRBJ1-5, reads NAGVMQNPRHLVRRRGQEARLRCSPMKGHSHVYWYRQLPEEGLKFMVYLQKENIIDESGMPKERFSAEFPKEGPSILRIQQVVRGDSAAYFCASSPGQGSAQPQHFGDGTRLSIL.